This T cell receptor (beta chain) appears in the sequencing data of a study of blood T cells in healthy people across ages. Points from the study as a whole: Investigators treated diversity estimates from one million T cells as underestimates.

Those donating, healthy Caucasian individuals from Russia, were aged about 6 to 95. The authors isolated at least 7 million PBMCs per sample. A few counts support this clonotype. Its antigen is as yet unknown. This may come from a read error, since a much larger clone is one base off. A second PCR of about 6 to 12 cycles used a sample-barcoded 5' primer and a J-beta primer mix. Each cDNA molecule received a tag from a template-switch adaptor that had 12 random nucleotides. Each CDR3 protein is one row after TCRdb ran MiXCR on the 5' RACE reads. The table shows roughly 1.9 million distinct CDR3 sequences, with roughly 43% occurring only once. This CDR3 has 15 residues. The V end lost 4 bases, the J end lost 13 bases, and 23 bases lay between the germline ends. CDR1 is LGHNA, CDR2 YNFKEQ, per germline.

This sequence was found in a human donor in good health. This rearrangement joins TRBV4-2 to TRBJ2-1; D unclear. Sample: blood. The CDR3 sequence: CASSPQSGQAETQFF. The CDR3 DNA reads as TGTGCCAGCAGCCCTCAGTCCGGGCAAGCAGAGACCCAGTTCTTC.